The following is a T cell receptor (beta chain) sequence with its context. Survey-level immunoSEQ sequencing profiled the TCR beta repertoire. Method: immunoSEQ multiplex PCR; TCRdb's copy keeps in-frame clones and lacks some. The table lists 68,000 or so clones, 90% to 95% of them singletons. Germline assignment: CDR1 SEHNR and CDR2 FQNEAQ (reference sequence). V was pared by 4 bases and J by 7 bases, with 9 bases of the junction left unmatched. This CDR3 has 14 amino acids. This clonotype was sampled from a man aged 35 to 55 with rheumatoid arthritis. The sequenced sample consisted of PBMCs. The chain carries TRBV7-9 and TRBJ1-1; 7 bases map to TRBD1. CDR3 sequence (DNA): TGTGCCAGCAGCTATCAGGGGGACCTCCTTGAAGCTTTCTTT. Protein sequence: CASSYQGDLLEAFF.